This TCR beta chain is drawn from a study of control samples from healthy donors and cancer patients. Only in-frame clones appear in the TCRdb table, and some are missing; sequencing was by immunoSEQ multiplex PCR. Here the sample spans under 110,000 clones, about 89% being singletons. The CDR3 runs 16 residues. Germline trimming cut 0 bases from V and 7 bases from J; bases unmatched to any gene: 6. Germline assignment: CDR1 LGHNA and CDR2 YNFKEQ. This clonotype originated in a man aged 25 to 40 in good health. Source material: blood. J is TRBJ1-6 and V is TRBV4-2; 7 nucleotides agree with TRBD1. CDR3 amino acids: CASSQDRGQGNSPLHF. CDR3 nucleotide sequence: TGTGCCAGCAGCCAAGATAGGGGGCAGGGAAATTCACCCCTCCACTTT.